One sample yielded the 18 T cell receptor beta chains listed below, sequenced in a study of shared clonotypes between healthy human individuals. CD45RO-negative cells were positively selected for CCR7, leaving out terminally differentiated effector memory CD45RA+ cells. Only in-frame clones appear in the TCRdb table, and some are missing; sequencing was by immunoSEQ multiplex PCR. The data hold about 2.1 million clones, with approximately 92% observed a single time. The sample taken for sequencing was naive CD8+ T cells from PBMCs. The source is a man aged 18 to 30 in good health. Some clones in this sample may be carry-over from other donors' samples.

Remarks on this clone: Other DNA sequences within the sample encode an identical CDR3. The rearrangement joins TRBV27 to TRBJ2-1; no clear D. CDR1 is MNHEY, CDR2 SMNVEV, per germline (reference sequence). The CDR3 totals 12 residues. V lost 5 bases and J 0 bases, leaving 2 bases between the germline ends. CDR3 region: CASSASYNEQFF. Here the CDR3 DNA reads TGTGCCAGCAGTGCCTCCTACAATGAGCAGTTCTTC.

DNA of the CDR3: TGTGCCAGCAGCTCAGACAGGGGGGGGACAGATACGCAGTATTTT. This translates into CASSSDRGGTDTQYF. V gene TRBV2 combines with J gene TRBJ2-3, with TRBD1 matching over 9 bases. Germline V lookup: CDR1 SNHLY, CDR2 FYNNEI. This CDR3 is built from 15 residues. V dropped 6 bases and J dropped 3; count of bases not matched to a gene: 7.

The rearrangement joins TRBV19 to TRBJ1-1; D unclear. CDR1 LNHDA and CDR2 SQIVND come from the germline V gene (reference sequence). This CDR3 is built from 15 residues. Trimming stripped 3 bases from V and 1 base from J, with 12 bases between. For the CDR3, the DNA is TGTGCCAGTAGTATTCTCCGCAGATCGAACACTGAAGCTTTCTTT. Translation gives CASSILRRSNTEAFF. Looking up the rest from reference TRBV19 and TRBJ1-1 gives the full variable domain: DGGITQSPKYLFRKEGQNVTLSCEQNLNHDAMYWYRQDPGQGLRLIYYSQIVNDFQKGDIAEGYSVSREKKESFPLTVTSAQKNPTAFYLCASSILRRSNTEAFFGQGTRLTVV.

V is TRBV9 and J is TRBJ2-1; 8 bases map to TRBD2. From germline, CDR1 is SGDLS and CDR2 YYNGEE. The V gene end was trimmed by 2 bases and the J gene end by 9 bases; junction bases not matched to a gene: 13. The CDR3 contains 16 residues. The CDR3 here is CASSVTPGLGISEQFF. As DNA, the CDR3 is TGTGCCAGCAGCGTCACCCCGGGACTAGGAATCAGTGAGCAGTTCTTC.

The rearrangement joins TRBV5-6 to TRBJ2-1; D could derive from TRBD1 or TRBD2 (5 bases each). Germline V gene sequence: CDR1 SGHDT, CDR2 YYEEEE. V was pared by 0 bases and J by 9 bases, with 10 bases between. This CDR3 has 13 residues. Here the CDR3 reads CASSLAGAGEQFF. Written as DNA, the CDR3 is TGTGCCAGCAGCTTGGCCGGGGCGGGTGAGCAGTTCTTC.

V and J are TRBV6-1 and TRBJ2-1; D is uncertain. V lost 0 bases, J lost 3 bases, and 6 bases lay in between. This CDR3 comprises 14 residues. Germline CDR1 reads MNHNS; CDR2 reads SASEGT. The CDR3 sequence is CASSEAGSYNEQFF. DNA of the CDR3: TGTGCCAGCAGTGAAGCCGGCAGCTACAATGAGCAGTTCTTC.

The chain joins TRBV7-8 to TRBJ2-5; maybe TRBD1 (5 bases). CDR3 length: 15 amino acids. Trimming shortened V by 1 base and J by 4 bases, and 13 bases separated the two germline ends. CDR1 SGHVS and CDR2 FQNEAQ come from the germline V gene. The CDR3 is CASSLEPGLGETQYF. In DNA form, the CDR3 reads TGTGCCAGCAGCTTAGAACCAGGGTTGGGAGAGACCCAGTACTTC.

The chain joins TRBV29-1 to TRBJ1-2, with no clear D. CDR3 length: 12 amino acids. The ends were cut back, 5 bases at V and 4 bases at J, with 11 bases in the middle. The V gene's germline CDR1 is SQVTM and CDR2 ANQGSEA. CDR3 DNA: TGCAGCGTTCTCGAAGAATCCTATGGCTACACCTTC. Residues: CSVLEESYGYTF. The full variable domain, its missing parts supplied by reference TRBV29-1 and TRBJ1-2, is SAVISQKPSRDICQRGTSLTIQCQVDSQVTMMFWYRQQPGQSLTLIATANQGSEATYESGFVIDKFPISRPNLTFSTLTVSNMSPEDSSIYLCSVLEESYGYTFGSGTRLTVV.

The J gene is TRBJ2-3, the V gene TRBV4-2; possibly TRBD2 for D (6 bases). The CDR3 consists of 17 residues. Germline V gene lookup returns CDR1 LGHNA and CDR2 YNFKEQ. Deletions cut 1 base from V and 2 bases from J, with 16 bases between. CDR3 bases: TGTGCCAGCAGCCAAGTCCCCCGGGACTTATACACAGATACGCAGTATTTT. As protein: CASSQVPRDLYTDTQYF.

The CDR3 DNA is TGTGCCAGCAGCTTGAACGGTGGAAACACCATATATTTT. Translated: CASSLNGGNTIYF. The chain employs TRBV5-6 and TRBJ1-3, with no clear D. CDR1 is SGHDT, CDR2 YYEEEE, per germline. The V end lost 1 base, the J end lost 3 bases, and 5 bases lay between the germline ends. The CDR3 has 13 residues.

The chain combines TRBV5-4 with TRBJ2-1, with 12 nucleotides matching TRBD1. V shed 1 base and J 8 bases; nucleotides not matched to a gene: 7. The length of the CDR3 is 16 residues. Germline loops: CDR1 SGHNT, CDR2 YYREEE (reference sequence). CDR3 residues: CASSLSKGQGADEQFF. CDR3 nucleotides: TGTGCCAGCAGCTTGTCTAAGGGACAGGGGGCCGATGAGCAGTTCTTC.

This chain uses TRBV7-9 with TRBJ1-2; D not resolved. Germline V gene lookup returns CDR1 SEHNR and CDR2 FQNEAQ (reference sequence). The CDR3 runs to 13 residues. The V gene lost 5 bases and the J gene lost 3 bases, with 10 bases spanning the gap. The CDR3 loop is CASSPVVDYGYTF. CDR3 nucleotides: TGTGCCAGCAGCCCCGTGGTGGACTATGGCTACACCTTC.

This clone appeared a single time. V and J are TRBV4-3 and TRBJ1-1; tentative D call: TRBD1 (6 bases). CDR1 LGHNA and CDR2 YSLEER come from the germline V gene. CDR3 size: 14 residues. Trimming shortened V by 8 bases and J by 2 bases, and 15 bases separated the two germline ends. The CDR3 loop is CASSSRGANTEAFF. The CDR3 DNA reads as TGCGCCAGCTCCTCGCGGGGGGCAAACACTGAAGCTTTCTTT.

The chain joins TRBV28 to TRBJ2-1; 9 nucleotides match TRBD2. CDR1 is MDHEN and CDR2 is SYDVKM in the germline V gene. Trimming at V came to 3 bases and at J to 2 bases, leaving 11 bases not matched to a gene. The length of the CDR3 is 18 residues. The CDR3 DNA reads TGTGCCAGCAGTTTCGGTATTAGCGGGAGCCGGACCTACAATGAGCAGTTCTTC. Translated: CASSFGISGSRTYNEQFF.

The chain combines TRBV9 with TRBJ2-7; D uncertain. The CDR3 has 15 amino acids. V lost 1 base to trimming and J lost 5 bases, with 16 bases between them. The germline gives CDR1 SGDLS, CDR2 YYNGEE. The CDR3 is CASSVTLEGKDEQYF. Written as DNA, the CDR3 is TGTGCCAGCAGCGTAACCCTAGAAGGGAAGGACGAGCAGTACTTC.

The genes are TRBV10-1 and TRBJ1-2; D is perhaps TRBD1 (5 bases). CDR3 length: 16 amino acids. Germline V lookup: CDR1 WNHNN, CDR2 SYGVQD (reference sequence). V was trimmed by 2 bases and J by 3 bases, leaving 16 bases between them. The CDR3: CASSERRSRAHYGYTF. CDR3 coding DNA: TGCGCCAGCAGTGAGAGGCGGAGCAGGGCGCACTATGGCTACACCTTC.

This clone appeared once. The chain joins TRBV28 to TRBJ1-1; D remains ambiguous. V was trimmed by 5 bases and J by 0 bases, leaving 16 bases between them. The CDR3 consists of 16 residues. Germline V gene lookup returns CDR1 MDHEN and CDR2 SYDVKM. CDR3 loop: CASSTWTDSLNTEAFF. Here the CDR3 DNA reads TGTGCCAGCAGTACCTGGACGGATAGTCTGAACACTGAAGCTTTCTTT.

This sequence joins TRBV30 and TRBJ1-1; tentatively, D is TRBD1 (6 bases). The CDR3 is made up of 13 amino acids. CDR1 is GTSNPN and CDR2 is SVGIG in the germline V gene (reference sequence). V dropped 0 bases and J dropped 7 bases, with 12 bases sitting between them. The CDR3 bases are TGTGCCTGGAGTGTACAGGGACATAGTGAAGCTTTCTTT. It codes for CAWSVQGHSEAFF.